This T cell receptor (beta chain) was identified in a study of PD-1 blockade in classical Hodgkin lymphoma. Study-wide results and caveats: Complete responders possessed baseline diversity comparable to newly diagnosed patients. Reported baseline diversity: healthy donors highest, relapsed/refractory patients lowest. Possible causes of repertoire differences, disease activity or prior therapy, remain undefined.

Method: immunoSEQ multiplex PCR; TCRdb's copy keeps in-frame clones and lacks some. This sample has tens of thousands of clones, with roughly nine tenths found just once. As to this clone: Its antigen is unknown.

Each of the patients experienced relapse following autologous stem cell transplantation, and their brentuximab vedotin exposure differed. Best responses included complete response and partial response; otherwise, the best response was progressive disease. CDR3 length: 12 amino acids. The V gene's germline CDR1 is KGHSH and CDR2 LQKENI. The ends were cut back, 3 bases at V and 0 bases at J, with 3 bases in the middle. Sequenced material: peripheral blood mononuclear cells (PBMCs), taken before the second cycle of nivolumab. The chain joins TRBV18 to TRBJ2-7; D remains unclear. The sequence derives from a human donor with classical Hodgkin lymphoma. In DNA form, the CDR3 reads TGTGCCAGCTCACCGGGCTCCTACGAGCAGTACTTC. Translating it yields CASSPGSYEQYF. The full variable domain, with the rest looked up from reference TRBV18 and TRBJ2-7, is NAGVMQNPRHLVRRRGQEARLRCSPMKGHSHVYWYRQLPEEGLKFMVYLQKENIIDESGMPKERFSAEFPKEGPSILRIQQVVRGDSAAYFCASSPGSYEQYFGPGTRLTVT.